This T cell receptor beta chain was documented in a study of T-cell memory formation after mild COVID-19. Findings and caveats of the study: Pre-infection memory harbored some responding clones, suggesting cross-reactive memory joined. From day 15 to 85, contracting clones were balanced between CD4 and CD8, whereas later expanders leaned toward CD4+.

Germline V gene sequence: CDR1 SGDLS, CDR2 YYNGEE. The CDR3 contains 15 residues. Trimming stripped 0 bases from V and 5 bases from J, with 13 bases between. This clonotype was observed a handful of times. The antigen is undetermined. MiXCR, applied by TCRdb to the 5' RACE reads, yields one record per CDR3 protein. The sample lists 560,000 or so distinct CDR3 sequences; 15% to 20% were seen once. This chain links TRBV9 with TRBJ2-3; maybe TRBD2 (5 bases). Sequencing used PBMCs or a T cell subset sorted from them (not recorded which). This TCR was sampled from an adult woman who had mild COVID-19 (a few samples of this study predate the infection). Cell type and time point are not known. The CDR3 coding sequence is TGTGCCAGCAGCGTAGCTACAAGAGGGTTAGATACGCAGTATTTT. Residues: CASSVATRGLDTQYF.